Following are 19 T cell receptor beta chains from one sample sequenced in a study of T cell responses to AZD1222 COVID-19 vaccine. Assay: immunoSEQ multiplex PCR; the TCRdb copy retains only in-frame clones and omits some. Of 90,000 to 95,000 clones listed, about 91% are singletons. The sequenced sample was peripheral blood, obtained on day 0 of AZD1222 vaccination. These receptor sequences come from an adult in good health.

The CDR3 spells CASSLTGSFSNQPQHF. The CDR3 coding sequence is TGTGCCAGCAGTTTGACAGGGAGCTTCAGCAATCAGCCCCAGCATTTT. The rearrangement joins TRBV27 to TRBJ1-5, with TRBD1 matching over 7 bases. This CDR3 has 16 residues. Looked up from germline, CDR1 is MNHEY and CDR2 is SMNVEV (reference sequence). The V gene end was trimmed by 3 bases and the J gene end by 1 base; junction bases not matched to a gene: 6.

The chain links TRBV5-1 to TRBJ2-2; 9 bases match TRBD1. The CDR3 is 16 residues long. Per germline, CDR1 SGHRS and CDR2 YFSETQ. V lost 3 bases and J lost 4; bases outside the gene matches: 7. The CDR3 DNA sequence: TGCGCCAGCAGCTGGGACCGGGACAGGGCCACCGGGGAGCTGTTTTTT. Translated: CASSWDRDRATGELFF.

V usage is TRBV5-6 and J usage is TRBJ1-4; 8 bases agree with TRBD1. Germline loops: CDR1 SGHDT, CDR2 YYEEEE. Losses at the gene ends were 0 bases for V and 7 bases for J; bases not matched to a gene: 5. The length of the CDR3 is 15 residues. The CDR3: CASSLGTGYGEKLFF. The CDR3 DNA follows: TGTGCCAGCAGCTTGGGGACAGGGTATGGTGAAAAACTGTTTTTT.

V and J are TRBV7-9 and TRBJ1-4, with a tentative D call TRBD1 (5 bases). This CDR3 is built from 13 residues. V lost 6 bases to trimming and J lost 10 bases, with 15 bases between them. Germline values: CDR1 SEHNR, CDR2 FQNEAQ (reference sequence). CDR3 in amino acids: CASRMGVVGKLFF. CDR3 sequence (DNA): TGTGCCAGCAGAATGGGGGTGGTCGGAAAACTGTTTTTT.

This chain joins TRBV7-9 and TRBJ1-4; D not certain. CDR1 and CDR2 from the germline V gene are SEHNR and FQNEAQ (reference sequence). There are 14 residues in the CDR3. V gave up 0 bases and J gave up 8 bases, with 10 bases separating them. CDR3: CASSLARDGEKLFF. The CDR3 coding sequence is TGTGCCAGCAGCTTAGCGCGTGATGGGGAAAAACTGTTTTTT.

This rearrangement joins TRBV9 to TRBJ2-6; 11 bases map to TRBD1. CDR3 length: 16 residues. CDR1 is SGDLS, CDR2 YYNGEE, per germline. The ends lost 4 bases at V and 4 bases at J; junction bases unmatched: 4. The CDR3 region has the DNA TGTGCCAGCAGCCCGGACAGGGGGCGGGGGGCCAACGTCCTGACTTTC. Translation gives CASSPDRGRGANVLTF.

The gene calls are TRBV27 and TRBJ2-7; no definite D call. Germline CDR1 reads MNHEY; CDR2 reads SMNVEV (reference sequence). The CDR3 is 16 amino acids. Between the trimmed V and J ends, which lost 2 bases and 0 bases, there was a span of 14 bases. The CDR3 reads CASSLKVGVHSYEQYF. The DNA for the CDR3 is TGTGCCAGCAGTTTAAAGGTGGGCGTCCACTCCTACGAGCAGTACTTC.

Remarks on this clone: Other DNA sequences of this sample code for an identical CDR3. The chain is built from TRBV20-1 and TRBJ1-1, with D uncertain. The CDR3 runs to 10 residues. V was shortened by 6 bases and J by 5 bases, with 7 bases between the two germline ends. Germline assignment: CDR1 DFQATT and CDR2 SNEGSKA (reference sequence). The CDR3 loop is CSARRTEAFF. CDR3 nucleotide sequence: TGCAGTGCCCGGCGTACTGAAGCTTTCTTT.

This chain uses TRBV7-9 with TRBJ1-2; 8 bases fit TRBD1. CDR3 length: 13 residues. Germline CDR1 is SEHNR and CDR2 is FQNEAQ (reference sequence). With V trimmed by 4 bases and J by 6 bases, 4 bases remained unmatched. The CDR3 here is CASSSTGVNGYTF. The CDR3 region has the DNA TGTGCCAGCAGCTCGACAGGGGTTAATGGCTACACCTTC.

The rearrangement links TRBV18 to TRBJ2-1, with D unresolved. The CDR3 runs to 16 residues. The V end lost 6 bases, the J end lost 4 bases, and 19 bases lay between the germline ends. Germline assignment: CDR1 KGHSH and CDR2 LQKENI. The CDR3, as DNA: TGTGCCAGCTCCTTGGAGCCTTTATATTTATACAATGAGCAGTTCTTC. Its protein is CASSLEPLYLYNEQFF.

CDR3 region: CASSYGSGTNTDTQYF. The CDR3 nucleotides read TGTGCCAGCAGTTATGGTAGCGGGACTAACACAGATACGCAGTATTTT. V usage is TRBV6-5 and J usage is TRBJ2-3, with 8 bases that match TRBD2. Trimming took 3 bases from V and 2 from J; bases not matched to a gene: 7. The CDR3 consists of 16 residues. Germline V gives CDR1 MNHEY, CDR2 SVGAGI.

The chain couples TRBV5-1 to TRBJ1-5; D is perhaps TRBD1 (5 bases). This CDR3 is built from 14 residues. Between the trimmed V and J ends, which lost 0 bases and 7 bases, there was a span of 11 bases. CDR1 is SGHRS and CDR2 is YFSETQ in the germline V gene. The CDR3 is CASSLAGGDQPQHF. CDR3 nucleotide sequence: TGCGCCAGCAGCTTGGCGGGGGGGGACCAGCCCCAGCATTTT.

The rearrangement joins TRBV5-1 to TRBJ1-3; the D is unclear. The CDR3 has 16 residues. Per germline, CDR1 SGHRS and CDR2 YFSETQ. Deletions cut 0 bases from V and 0 bases from J, with 10 bases between. The CDR3 region is CASSLGAGPSGNTIYF. The CDR3 DNA reads as TGCGCCAGCAGCTTGGGGGCAGGCCCCTCTGGAAACACCATATATTTT.

At least ten counts were recorded for this clone. This chain uses TRBV5-1 with TRBJ1-6, with D possibly TRBD1 on 6 matching bases. The CDR3 consists of 16 residues. The germline CDR1 and CDR2 sequences are SGHRS and YFSETQ. Trimming removed 4 bases at V and 5 bases at J, with 16 bases between. This CDR3 reads CASSPYAGANNSPLHF. For the CDR3, the DNA is TGCGCCAGCAGCCCCTACGCGGGGGCGAATAATTCACCCCTCCACTTT.

The gene calls are TRBV6-5 and TRBJ1-1, with D perhaps TRBD1 (5 bases). CDR3 length equals 12 residues. CDR1 is MNHEY, CDR2 SVGAGI, per germline. Trimming removed 6 bases at V and 7 bases at J, with 12 bases between. The chain's CDR3 is CASSSGPNEAFF. The CDR3 DNA is TGTGCCAGCAGCTCGGGGCCAAATGAAGCTTTCTTT.

In nucleotides, the CDR3 is TGCGCCAGCAGTAGACTAGCGGGAGGGCCGAATGAGCAGTTCTTC. Residues: CASSRLAGGPNEQFF. J is TRBJ2-1 and V is TRBV10-1, with 14 bases matching TRBD2. In germline, CDR1 is WNHNN, CDR2 SYGVQD (reference sequence). With 5 bases clipped from V and 7 bases from J, the junction kept 4 bases outside the gene matches. The CDR3 is 15 amino acids.

The sample holds one count of this clone. The chain has TRBV5-1 and TRBJ2-3, with 8 bases that match TRBD2. V dropped 4 bases and J dropped 5; count of bases not matched to a gene: 12. CDR1 is SGHRS, CDR2 YFSETQ, per germline. The CDR3 totals 16 residues. This CDR3 is CASSALPAGGGDTQYF. CDR3 bases: TGCGCCAGCAGCGCCCTCCCGGCGGGAGGTGGAGATACGCAGTATTTT.

The V gene is TRBV19, the J gene TRBJ1-4, with D uncertain. Germline CDR1 LNHDA, CDR2 SQIVND (reference sequence). The CDR3 is made up of 15 amino acids. Trimming removed 7 bases at V and 5 bases at J, with 17 bases between. CDR3 sequence reads: CASKGSGALNEKLFF. CDR3 nucleotide sequence: TGTGCCAGTAAAGGGTCGGGAGCTCTCAATGAAAAACTGTTTTTT. The full variable domain, its missing parts supplied by reference TRBV19 and TRBJ1-4, is DGGITQSPKYLFRKEGQNVTLSCEQNLNHDAMYWYRQDPGQGLRLIYYSQIVNDFQKGDIAEGYSVSREKKESFPLTVTSAQKNPTAFYLCASKGSGALNEKLFFGSGTQLSVL.

The gene calls are TRBV2 and TRBJ1-1; TRBD1 is a possible D gene (6 bases). This CDR3 has 15 residues. From germline, CDR1 is SNHLY and CDR2 FYNNEI. Trimming removed 4 bases from V and 2 bases from J, with 14 bases in between. The CDR3 loop reads CASSGYLGGNTEAFF. Here the CDR3 DNA reads TGTGCCAGCAGTGGTTACCTGGGGGGCAACACTGAAGCTTTCTTT.